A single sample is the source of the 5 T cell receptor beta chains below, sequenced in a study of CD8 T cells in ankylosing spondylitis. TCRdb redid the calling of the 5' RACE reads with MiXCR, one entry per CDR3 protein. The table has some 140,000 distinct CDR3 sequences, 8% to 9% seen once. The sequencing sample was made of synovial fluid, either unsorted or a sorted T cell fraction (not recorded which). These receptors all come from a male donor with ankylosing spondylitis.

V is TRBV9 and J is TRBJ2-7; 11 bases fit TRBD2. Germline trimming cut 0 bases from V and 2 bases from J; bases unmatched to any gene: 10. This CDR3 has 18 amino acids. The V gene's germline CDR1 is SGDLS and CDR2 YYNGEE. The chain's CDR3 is CASSVESIAGGLAYEQYF. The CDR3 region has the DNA TGTGCCAGCAGCGTAGAATCGATAGCGGGAGGGCTAGCCTACGAGCAGTACTTC.

The CDR3 sequence: CASGFTYEQYF. The CDR3 DNA follows: TGTGCCAGCGGATTCACGTACGAGCAGTACTTC. The V call is TRBV12-3 or TRBV12-4, the J call TRBJ2-7, with unresolved D. The CDR3 covers 11 residues. Deletions cut 8 bases from V and 4 bases from J, with 9 bases between.

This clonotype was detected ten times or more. Here the CDR3 reads CASQNAAEAFF. The CDR3 nucleotides are TGTGCCAGCCAAAATGCTGCTGAAGCTTTCTTT. V is TRBV12-3 or TRBV12-4 and J is TRBJ1-1, with unresolved D. Trimming stripped 8 bases from V and 6 bases from J, with 10 bases between. The CDR3 consists of 11 residues.

In nucleotides, the CDR3 is TGCAGTGCTGACAGGGGGCAATCACAGGGTAACACCGGGGAGCTGTTTTTT. It encodes CSADRGQSQGNTGELFF. This chain connects TRBV20-1 to TRBJ2-2; 10 bases fit TRBD1. Germline V gene data show CDR1 as DFQATT and CDR2 as SNEGSKA (reference sequence). V lost 5 bases to trimming and J lost 2 bases; unmatched junction nucleotides: 11. There are 17 residues in the CDR3.

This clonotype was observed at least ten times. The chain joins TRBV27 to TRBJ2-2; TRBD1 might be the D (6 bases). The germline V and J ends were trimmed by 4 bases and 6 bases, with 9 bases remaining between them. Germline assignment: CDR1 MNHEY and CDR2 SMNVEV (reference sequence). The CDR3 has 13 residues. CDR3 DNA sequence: TGTGCCAGCAGTTCCAGGGGTCCCGGGGAGCTGTTTTTT. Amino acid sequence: CASSSRGPGELFF.